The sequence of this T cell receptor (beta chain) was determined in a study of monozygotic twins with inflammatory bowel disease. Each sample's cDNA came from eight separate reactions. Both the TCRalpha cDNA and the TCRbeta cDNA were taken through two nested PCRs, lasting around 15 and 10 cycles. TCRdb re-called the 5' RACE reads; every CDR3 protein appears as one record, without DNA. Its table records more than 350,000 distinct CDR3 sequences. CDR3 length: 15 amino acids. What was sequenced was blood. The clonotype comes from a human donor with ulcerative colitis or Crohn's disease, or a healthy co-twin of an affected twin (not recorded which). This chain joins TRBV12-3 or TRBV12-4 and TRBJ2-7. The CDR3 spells CASSLLTGVSYEQYF.